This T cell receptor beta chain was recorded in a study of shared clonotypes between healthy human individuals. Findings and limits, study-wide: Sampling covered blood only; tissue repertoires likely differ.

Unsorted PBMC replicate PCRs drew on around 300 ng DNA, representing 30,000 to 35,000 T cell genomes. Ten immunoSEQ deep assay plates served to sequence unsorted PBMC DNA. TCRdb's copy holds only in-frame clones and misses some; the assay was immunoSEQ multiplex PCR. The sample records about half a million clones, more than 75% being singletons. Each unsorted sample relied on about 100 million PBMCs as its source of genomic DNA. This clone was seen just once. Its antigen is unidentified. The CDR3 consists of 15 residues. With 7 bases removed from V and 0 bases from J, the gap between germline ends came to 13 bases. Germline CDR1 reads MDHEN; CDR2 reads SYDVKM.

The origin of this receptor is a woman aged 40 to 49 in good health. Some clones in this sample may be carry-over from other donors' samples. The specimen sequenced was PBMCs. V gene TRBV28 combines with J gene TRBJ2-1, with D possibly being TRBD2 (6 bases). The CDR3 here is CASTLGGASYNEQFF. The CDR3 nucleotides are TGTGCCAGCACCCTCGGAGGGGCCTCCTACAATGAGCAGTTCTTC.